This T cell receptor (beta chain) stems from a study of T cell repertoires in cytomegalovirus infection. As for the study in general: CMV infection together with matching HLA type was indicated by public TCR beta signatures.

Regarding the study as a whole: Frequencies of public TCR beta families were cumulated, and this identified carriers of CMV plus the relevant HLA.

About this clonotype: Its antigen is as yet unknown.

TCRdb analysed the reads with MiXCR anew, one entry per CDR3 protein. The sample carries fewer than 950,000 distinct CDR3 sequences, about 31% recorded once. Germline CDR1 reads SEHNR; CDR2 reads FQNEAQ (reference sequence). Trimming shortened V by 0 bases and J by 11 bases, and 8 bases separated the two germline ends. This CDR3 has 12 residues. This receptor was identified in a human donor in good health (CMV status not recorded). Some clones in this sample may be carry-over from other donors' samples. The rearrangement links TRBV7-9 to TRBJ2-1, with D unresolved. This specimen was cultured CD8+ T cells from PBMCs, taken from culture after CMV antigen stimulation. CDR3 in DNA: TGTGCCAGCAGCTTAGCCCATCGTAAGCAGTTCTTC. Its protein product is CASSLAHRKQFF. The whole variable domain, remainder taken from reference TRBV7-9 and TRBJ2-1, is DTGVSQNPRHKITKRGQNVTFRCDPISEHNRLYWYRQTLGQGPEFLTYFQNEAQLEKSRLLSDRFSAERPKGSFSTLEIQRTEQGDSAMYLCASSLAHRKQFFGPGTRLTVL.